Following are 2 T cell receptor beta chains from one sample sequenced in a study of early T cells in non-severe SARS-CoV-2 infection. TCRdb redid the calling of the 5' RACE reads with MiXCR, one entry per CDR3 protein. The table has 100,000 to 120,000 distinct CDR3 sequences, 10% to 15% seen once. The input for sequencing was whole blood, taken at baseline. These receptors originate from an adult who was a healthcare worker with PCR-confirmed SARS-CoV-2 infection or an uninfected control (not recorded which).

J is TRBJ2-7 and V is TRBV6-1; D gene ambiguous. V was clipped by 3 bases and J by 3 bases, with 12 bases between them. Germline CDR1 reads MNHNS; CDR2 reads SASEGT. The CDR3 loop spans 14 amino acids. The CDR3 DNA sequence: TGTGCCAGCAGTGAGTCGCGACATAACTACGAGCAGTACTTC. Translation: CASSESRHNYEQYF.

This clonotype was recorded a few times. This chain connects TRBV15 to TRBJ2-6; D unclear. Germline V gene sequence: CDR1 LNHNV, CDR2 YYDKDF (reference sequence). Between the trimmed V and J ends, which lost 1 base and 2 bases, there was a span of 6 bases. The CDR3 contains 15 residues. This CDR3 is CATSRGATGANVLTF. For the CDR3, the DNA is TGTGCCACCAGCAGAGGGGCCACTGGGGCCAACGTCCTGACTTTC. The full variable domain, completed using reference TRBV15 and TRBJ2-6, is DAMVIQNPRYQVTQFGKPVTLSCSQTLNHNVMYWYQQKSSQAPKLLFHYYDKDFNNEADTPDNFQSRRPNTSFCFLDIRSPGLGDTAMYLCATSRGATGANVLTFGAGSRLTVL.